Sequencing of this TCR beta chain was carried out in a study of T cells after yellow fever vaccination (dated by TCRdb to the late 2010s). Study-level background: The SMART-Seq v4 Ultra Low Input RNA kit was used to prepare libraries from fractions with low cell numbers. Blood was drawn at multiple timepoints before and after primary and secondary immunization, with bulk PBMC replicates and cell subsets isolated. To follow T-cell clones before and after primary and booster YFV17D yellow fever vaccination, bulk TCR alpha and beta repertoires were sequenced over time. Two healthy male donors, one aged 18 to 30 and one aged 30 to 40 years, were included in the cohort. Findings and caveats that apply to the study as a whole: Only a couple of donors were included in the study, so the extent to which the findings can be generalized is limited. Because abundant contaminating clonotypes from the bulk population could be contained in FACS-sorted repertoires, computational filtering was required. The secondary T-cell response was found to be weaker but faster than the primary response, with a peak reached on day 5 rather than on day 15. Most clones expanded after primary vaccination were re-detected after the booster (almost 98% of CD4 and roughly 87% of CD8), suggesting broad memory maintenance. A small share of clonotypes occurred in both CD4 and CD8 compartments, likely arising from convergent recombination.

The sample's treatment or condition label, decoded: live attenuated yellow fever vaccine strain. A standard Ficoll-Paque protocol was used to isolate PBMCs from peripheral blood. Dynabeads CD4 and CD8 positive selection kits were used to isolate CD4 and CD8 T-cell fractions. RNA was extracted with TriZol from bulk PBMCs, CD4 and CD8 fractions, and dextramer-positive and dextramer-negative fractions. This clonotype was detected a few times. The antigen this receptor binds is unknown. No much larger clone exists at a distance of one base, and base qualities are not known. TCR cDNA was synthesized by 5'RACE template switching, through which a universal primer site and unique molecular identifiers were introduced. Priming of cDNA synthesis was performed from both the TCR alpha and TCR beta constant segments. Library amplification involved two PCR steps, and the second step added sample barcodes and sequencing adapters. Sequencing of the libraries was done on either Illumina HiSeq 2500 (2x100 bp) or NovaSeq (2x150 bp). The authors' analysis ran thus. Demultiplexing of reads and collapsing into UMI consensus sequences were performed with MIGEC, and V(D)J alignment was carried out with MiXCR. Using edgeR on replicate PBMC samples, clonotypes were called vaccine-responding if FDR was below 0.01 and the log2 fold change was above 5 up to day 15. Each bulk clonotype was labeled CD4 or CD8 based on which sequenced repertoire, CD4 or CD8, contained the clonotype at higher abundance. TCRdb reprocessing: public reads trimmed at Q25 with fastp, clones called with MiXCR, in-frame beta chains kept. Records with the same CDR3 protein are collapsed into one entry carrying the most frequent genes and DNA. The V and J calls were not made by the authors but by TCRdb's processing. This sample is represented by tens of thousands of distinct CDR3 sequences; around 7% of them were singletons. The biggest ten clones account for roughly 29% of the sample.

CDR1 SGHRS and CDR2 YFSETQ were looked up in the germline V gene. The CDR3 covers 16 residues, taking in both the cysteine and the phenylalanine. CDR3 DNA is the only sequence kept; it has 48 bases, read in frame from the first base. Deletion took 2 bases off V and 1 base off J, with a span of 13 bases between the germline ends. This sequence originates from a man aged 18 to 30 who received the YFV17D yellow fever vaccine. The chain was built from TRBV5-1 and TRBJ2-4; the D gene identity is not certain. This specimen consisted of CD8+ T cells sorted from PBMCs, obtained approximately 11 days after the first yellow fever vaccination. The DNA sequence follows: TGCGCCAGCAGCTTTGGTCCCGAAAGGGCCAAAAACATTCAGTACTTC. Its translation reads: CASSFGPERAKNIQYF. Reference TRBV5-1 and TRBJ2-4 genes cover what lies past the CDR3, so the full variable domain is KAGVTQTPRYLIKTRGQQVTLSCSPISGHRSVSWYQQTPGQGLQFLFEYFSETQRNKGNFPGRFSGRQFSNSRSEMNVSTLELGDSALYLCASSFGPERAKNIQYFGAGTRLSVL.